This entry is about one T cell receptor beta chain. This receptor's antigen is unknown. Base qualities were left out, and no much larger clone turns up one base away. The sample belongs to a study of metastatic and nonmetastatic thyroid tumors (TCRdb year 2020). Describing the broader study: For patients with malignant and with benign thyroid disease, the researchers compared repertoires between peripheral blood samples and tumor or nodule tissue samples. Overall study results and their limits: In both blood and tumor samples, malignant tumors were reported to have significantly higher TCR beta diversity than benign nodules.

The library relied on PCR. The instrument was an Illumina HiSeq 4000. High-throughput sequencing was used to profile the CDR3 region of the TCR beta-chain in every patient. Turning to the authors' computational methods: The researchers built a classifier to tell apart papillary thyroid cancer patients with distant metastasis, based on CDR3 differences among clinicopathological groups. The Shannon index was used to assess repertoire diversity, and the Morisita-Horn index was used to assess tumor-blood repertoire similarity. In TCRdb, the public reads were trimmed at Q25 with fastp and aligned with MiXCR, with productive beta chains retained. V and J calls and clone size were set by TCRdb, not the authors. In this sample the table shows approximately 31,000 clones, roughly a fifth of which occur a single time. The ten largest clones capture roughly 22% of the sample. No patient had received any treatment before thyroid surgery. The study retrospectively analysed patient clinical samples collected from about 2012 to 2018 using T-cell receptor beta sequencing.

Including the terminal cysteine and phenylalanine, the CDR3 comprises 15 residues. Only the CDR3 DNA stays, 45 bases, in frame from base 1. In the germline V gene, CDR1 corresponds to MGHRA and CDR2 to YSYEKL. Relative to germline, V is missing 11 bases and J is missing 5 bases, with 14 bases of the junction outside any gene match. The clonotype was recovered from a female donor with papillary thyroid cancer or a benign thyroid nodule (not recorded which). Some clones in this sample may be carry-over from other donors' samples. The sequenced sample consisted of blood. Recombination joined TRBV4-1 with TRBJ1-1; 10 junctional bases match TRBD1. CDR3 region: CAARQGARFRTEAFF. The base sequence is TGCGCCGCGAGACAGGGGGCCCGATTTCGGACTGAAGCTTTCTTT.